This T cell receptor beta chain was captured by sequencing in a study of shared clonotypes between healthy human individuals. The donors were adults (healthy and HIV-negative) with no recent acute infections or vaccinations. Into CD45RA+ naive and CD45RA-negative memory subsets, the CD4+ cells were split. CDR3 length equals 15 residues. V trimming: 5 bases; J trimming: 5 bases; junction bases outside the gene matches: 8. Germline V lookup: CDR1 MNHEY, CDR2 SMNVEV (reference sequence). Using immunoSEQ multiplex PCR, the repertoire was profiled, and TCRdb retains in-frame clones only, with some absent. Altogether more than 500,000 clones are present, 90% to 96% being singletons, with the ten largest covering around 0.066%.

This receptor was obtained from a woman in her 30s in good health. The material sequenced was naive CD4+ T cells sorted from blood. As for subset: CD45RA+ positively selected. This chain connects TRBV27 to TRBJ2-5; 10 positions agree with TRBD2. Here the CDR3 reads CASSLSLAGVETQYF. CDR3 in DNA: TGTGCCAGCAGTCTAAGTCTAGCGGGAGTGGAGACCCAGTACTTC.